This T cell receptor beta chain was retrieved from a study of cytomegalovirus exposure and HLA in healthy donors. Study-level findings and limits: A later analysis appeared to link common viral pathogens to several of the most significant clusters. Testing in vitro showed three CMV-associated chains specific for CMV antigens. The study labeled fewer than 200 TCR beta chains cytomegalovirus-associated. The classifier, whose performance was assessed in both the original and validation cohorts, reportedly diagnosed cytomegalovirus status with high specificity and sensitivity.

To note about this clone: Its antigen is not known.

CDR3 size: 16 residues. In germline, CDR1 is SEHNR, CDR2 FQNEAQ (reference sequence). Trimming removed 6 bases from V and 5 bases from J; junction bases left unmatched: 9. Amplification used 60 Vbeta primers and 13 Jbeta primers. TCRdb's table, derived via immunoSEQ multiplex PCR, lists solely in-frame clones and lacks some. Here the sample spans fewer than 90,000 clones, approximately 67% being singletons. The rearrangement uses TRBV7-9 and TRBJ2-2; 10 bases are shared with TRBD2. The sequence was collected from a man aged 40-55 years in good health and CMV-seropositive. Material for sequencing was PBMCs. Here the CDR3 reads CASSLSGGASTGELFF. CDR3 coding DNA: TGTGCCAGCAGTTTGAGCGGGGGGGCCTCGACCGGGGAGCTGTTTTTT.